This entry describes one TCR beta chain. The antigen is unknown. These data are taken from a study of human T cells and chemical hapten exposure. Background on the study: Small volume differences among pooled libraries mainly caused per-sample TCR yield variation.

TCRdb independently ran MiXCR on the RACE reads; one entry per CDR3 protein. Of some 96,000 distinct CDR3 sequences listed, roughly a quarter are singletons. Time point specified: patch test 3, about 24 weeks after DPC sensitization. The treatment is: therapeutic diphenylcyclopropenone sensitization with weekly scalp DPC. Germline values: CDR1 MGHRA, CDR2 YSYEKL. V was shortened by 0 bases and J by 4 bases, with 4 bases between the two germline ends. The CDR3 spans 13 residues. Findings of the study overall: Sensitizing with DPC caused no change in TCRs above 1 in 1000 frequency.

The source was whole blood, collected in connection with sensitization to the hapten diphenylcyclopropenone (DPC). The TCR originated in a man in his forties or fifties with alopecia areata. Some clones in this sample may be carry-over from other donors' samples. V usage is TRBV4-1 and J usage is TRBJ1-3; unclear D gene. The CDR3 here is CASSQEPGNTIYF. DNA for the CDR3: TGCGCCAGCAGCCAAGAGCCGGGAAACACCATATATTTT.